These 12 T cell receptor beta chains were all obtained from the same sample, sequenced in a study of cytomegalovirus exposure and HLA in healthy donors (dated by TCRdb to about 2017). The library was obtained by the immunoSEQ multiplex PCR assay. For the multiplex PCR, a mixture combining 60 forward primers for TCR Vbeta segments and 13 reverse primers for TCR Jbeta segments was used. In TCRdb, the immuneACCESS table is reduced to in-frame sequences with V and J assigned. These tables do not hold every clone; where another copy was compared, an unresolved V gene accounts for under half, and the others remain unexplained. This sample lists approximately 110,000 clones; about 74% were detected once. The ten largest clonotypes hold 4.8% of the sample. The sequencing sample was made of PBMCs. All receptors derive from a man aged 30 to 45 in good health and CMV-seropositive.

V and J are TRBV18 and TRBJ2-6; D not resolved. Germline V gives CDR1 KGHSH, CDR2 LQKENI. The CDR3 loop spans 17 amino acids. Trimming left V 6 bases short and J 1 base short, with 16 bases between. The DNA for the CDR3 is TGTGCCAGCTCGCCAGAAACCTTTAGATCTGGGGCCAACGTCCTGACTTTC. Protein: CASSPETFRSGANVLTF.

The chain is built from TRBV12-5 and TRBJ2-7; 11 positions agree with TRBD2. Trimming cost V 4 bases and J 2 bases; bases outside gene matches: 19. Germline lookup yields CDR1 LGHNT and CDR2 FRNRAP. There are 20 residues in the CDR3. In DNA, the CDR3 is TGTGCTAGTGGTTCCTACCTGACTAGCGGGGCCGACATTCTTACCTACGAGCAGTACTTC. It yields the protein CASGSYLTSGADILTYEQYF.

V usage is TRBV5-1 and J usage is TRBJ2-1, with TRBD1 identical over 7 bases. The CDR3 contains 16 residues. Germline loops: CDR1 SGHRS, CDR2 YFSETQ. V was pared by 5 bases and J by 4 bases, with 12 bases of the junction left unmatched. The CDR3 DNA follows: TGCGCCAGCAGAAGGGACAGCCCAGGAACATACAATGAGCAGTTCTTC. Amino acid sequence: CASRRDSPGTYNEQFF.

V is TRBV6-1 and J is TRBJ2-7, with TRBD1 matching over 9 bases. Germline lookup yields CDR1 MNHNS and CDR2 SASEGT. V was clipped by 3 bases and J by 2 bases; unmatched bases: 5. The CDR3 length is 15 residues. DNA of the CDR3: TGTGCCAGCAGTGATTCCGGGACAGGGACCTACGAGCAGTACTTC. Amino acids: CASSDSGTGTYEQYF.

The gene calls are TRBV7-9 and TRBJ2-2; D is unresolved. Trimming pared 5 bases from V and 4 bases from J, leaving 8 bases between. Germline CDR1 and CDR2: SEHNR and FQNEAQ (reference sequence). This CDR3 is built from 13 residues. CDR3 residues: CASSKTSTGELFF. As DNA, the CDR3 is TGTGCCAGCAGCAAAACATCCACCGGGGAGCTGTTTTTT.

The J gene is TRBJ2-2, the V gene TRBV2; 8 positions match TRBD1. This CDR3 spans 15 amino acids. CDR1 is SNHLY and CDR2 is FYNNEI in the germline V gene. Unmatched junction bases numbered 5, after V lost 6 bases and J lost 2 bases. The DNA of the CDR3 is TGTGCCAGCAGGGGGGACAGGAGAAACACCGGGGAGCTGTTTTTT. Amino acids: CASRGDRRNTGELFF.

The chain has TRBV6-5 and TRBJ2-7, with 8 bases that match TRBD1. The CDR3 loop spans 14 amino acids. CDR1 and CDR2 (germline): MNHEY, SVGAGI. After removal of 2 bases from V and 2 bases from J, the junction contained 2 bases not matched to a gene. For the CDR3, the DNA is TGTGCCAGCAGTTACGGGACAGGTCCCTACGAGCAGTACTTC. Translation gives CASSYGTGPYEQYF.

This sequence joins TRBV18 and TRBJ1-2, with TRBD1 matching over 8 bases. This CDR3 is 14 amino acids long. Germline V gene lookup returns CDR1 KGHSH and CDR2 LQKENI. J was trimmed by 6 bases and V by 4 bases; bases with no gene match: 7. The CDR3 DNA reads TGTGCCAGCTCACGAACAGGGGGTTTTGATGGCTACACCTTC. It yields the protein CASSRTGGFDGYTF.

This chain links TRBV7-9 with TRBJ1-5, with a possible D match to TRBD1 (5 bases). With 6 bases removed from V and 11 bases from J, the gap between germline ends came to 23 bases. This CDR3 contains 15 residues. Germline lookup yields CDR1 SEHNR and CDR2 FQNEAQ (reference sequence). As DNA, the CDR3 is TGTGCCAGCAGGTACGGGGGGTGGGCCCGGTGGTCCCAGCATTTT. Encoded protein: CASRYGGWARWSQHF.

The rearrangement joins TRBV5-1 to TRBJ2-5, with D possibly matching TRBD2 (5 bases). This CDR3 is 14 amino acids long. From germline, CDR1 is SGHRS and CDR2 YFSETQ. V was pared by 2 bases and J by 7 bases, with 15 bases between. CDR3 nucleotide sequence: TGCGCCAGCAGCTTAATCGGGGAAATGGGGACCCAGTACTTC. Encoded protein: CASSLIGEMGTQYF.

There are a few counts of this clone. The J gene is TRBJ2-3, the V gene TRBV6-5, with D possibly TRBD2 on 5 matching bases. This CDR3 has 15 amino acids. Trimming took 2 bases from V and 0 from J, leaving 9 bases between them. CDR1 is MNHEY, CDR2 SVGAGI, per germline. The CDR3 coding sequence is TGTGCCAGCAGTTACGGTGGACTGAGCACAGATACGCAGTATTTT. Translating it yields CASSYGGLSTDTQYF.

This clone has more than one count but fewer than ten. J is TRBJ2-7 and V is TRBV7-2, with 8 bases identical to TRBD2. The germline V gene has CDR1 SGHTA and CDR2 FQGNSA. Unmatched junction bases numbered 0, after V lost 3 bases and J lost 2 bases. The CDR3 extends over 13 amino acids. CDR3 nucleotides: TGTGCCAGCAGCTTTAGCGGGGCCTACGAGCAGTACTTC. Amino acid sequence: CASSFSGAYEQYF.